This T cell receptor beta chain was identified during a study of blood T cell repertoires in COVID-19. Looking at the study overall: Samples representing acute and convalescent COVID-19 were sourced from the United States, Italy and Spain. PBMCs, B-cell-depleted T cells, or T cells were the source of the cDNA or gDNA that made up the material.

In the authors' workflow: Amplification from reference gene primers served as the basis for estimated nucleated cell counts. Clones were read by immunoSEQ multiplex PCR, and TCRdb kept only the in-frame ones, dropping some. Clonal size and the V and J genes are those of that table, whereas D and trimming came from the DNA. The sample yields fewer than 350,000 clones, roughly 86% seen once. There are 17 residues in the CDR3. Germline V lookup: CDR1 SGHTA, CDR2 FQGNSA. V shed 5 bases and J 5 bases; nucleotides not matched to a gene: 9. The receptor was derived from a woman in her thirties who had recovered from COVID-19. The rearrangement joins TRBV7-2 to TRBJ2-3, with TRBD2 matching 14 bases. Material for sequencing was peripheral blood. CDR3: CASSPYWTSGGRDTQYF. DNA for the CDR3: TGTGCCAGCAGCCCTTATTGGACTAGCGGGGGGCGAGATACGCAGTATTTT.